Listed below are T cell receptor beta chains from one sample, sequenced in a study of Ad26.COV2.S vaccination and SARS-CoV-2 variants. This table comes from immunoSEQ multiplex PCR, and its TCRdb copy is limited to in-frame clones, with some not included. The sample holds hundreds of thousands of clones, 92% seen once. This specimen was peripheral blood, taken in a trial of Ad26.COV2.S vaccine versus placebo. The receptors come from a person between 18 and 65 years old who received the Ad26.COV2.S COVID-19 vaccine or a placebo. Each CDR3 is given with its conserved first and last residue. Fields, in order: J gene, D gene, clone size, V gene, CDR3 DNA, CDR3 protein. A D gene is named only where the DNA matches it firmly. Size tells how often a clone was seen (once, few, many) or the class of an expanded clone, and some rows leave it out.

j_call: TRBJ1-1; d_call: -; clone_size: -; v_call: TRBV6-6; cdr3_nt: TGTGCCAGCAGGTACAAGTCGAACACTGAAGCTTTCTTT; cdr3_aa: CASRYKSNTEAFF
j_call: TRBJ2-2; d_call: TRBD1; clone_size: -; v_call: TRBV3-1/TRBV3-2; cdr3_nt: TGTGCCAGCAGCCTCTACCGGGACAGGAGGAACACCGGGGAGCTGTTTTTT; cdr3_aa: CASSLYRDRRNTGELFF
j_call: TRBJ2-7; d_call: -; clone_size: -; v_call: TRBV28; cdr3_nt: TGTGCCAGCAGTTTAGGGGGGGCACGCGCGTACTACGAGCAGTACTTC; cdr3_aa: CASSLGGARAYYEQYF
j_call: TRBJ2-7; d_call: TRBD2; clone_size: -; v_call: TRBV27; cdr3_nt: TGTGCCAGCAGTTCGGCGGGAGCCGAGCAGTACTTC; cdr3_aa: CASSSAGAEQYF
j_call: TRBJ2-1; d_call: TRBD2; clone_size: -; v_call: TRBV2; cdr3_nt: TGTGCCAGCATTGCACTAGCGGGGACTAGCTCCTACAATGAGCAGTTCTTC; cdr3_aa: CASIALAGTSSYNEQFF
j_call: TRBJ2-5; d_call: -; clone_size: -; v_call: TRBV5-1; cdr3_nt: TGCGCCAGCAGCCGACAGGACCAAGAGACCCAGTACTTC; cdr3_aa: CASSRQDQETQYF
j_call: TRBJ1-1; d_call: TRBD1; clone_size: once; v_call: TRBV4-1; cdr3_nt: TGCGCCAGCAGCCACTCCGGGACAGGGAACACTGAAGCTTTCTTT; cdr3_aa: CASSHSGTGNTEAFF
j_call: TRBJ2-7; d_call: -; clone_size: -; v_call: TRBV19; cdr3_nt: TGTGCCAGTAGTCCAGGGTCGCCCTACGAGCAGTACTTC; cdr3_aa: CASSPGSPYEQYF
j_call: TRBJ2-7; d_call: -; clone_size: -; v_call: TRBV5-1; cdr3_nt: TGCGCCAGCAGTCTAAGGGTAACCTACGAGCAGTACTTC; cdr3_aa: CASSLRVTYEQYF
j_call: TRBJ2-7; d_call: -; clone_size: once; v_call: TRBV6-5; cdr3_nt: TGTGCCAGCAGACCCCTGGGGATGTGGTACGAGCAGTACTTC; cdr3_aa: CASRPLGMWYEQYF
j_call: TRBJ2-7; d_call: -; clone_size: -; v_call: TRBV4-1; cdr3_nt: TGCGCCAGCAGCCAAGGCGCGGGGAAAAGCTCCTACGAGCAGTACTTC; cdr3_aa: CASSQGAGKSSYEQYF
j_call: TRBJ2-3; d_call: TRBD2; clone_size: -; v_call: TRBV10-2; cdr3_nt: TGCGCCAGCGATCGGACTAGCGGGGGGACAGATACGCAGTATTTT; cdr3_aa: CASDRTSGGTDTQYF
j_call: TRBJ2-7; d_call: TRBD1; clone_size: -; v_call: TRBV6-5; cdr3_nt: TGTGCCAGCAGTTACGGGGGACAGTCCTACGAGCAGTACTTC; cdr3_aa: CASSYGGQSYEQYF
j_call: TRBJ1-2; d_call: -; clone_size: -; v_call: TRBV30; cdr3_nt: TGTGCCCGCTCTCCGATTAGCTGGCCATGGGGCTACACCTTC; cdr3_aa: CARSPISWPWGYTF
j_call: TRBJ1-2; d_call: -; clone_size: -; v_call: TRBV19; cdr3_nt: TGTGCCAGTAGAGATACAGTTTCCTATGGCTACACCTTC; cdr3_aa: CASRDTVSYGYTF
j_call: TRBJ2-3; d_call: -; clone_size: -; v_call: TRBV5-1; cdr3_nt: TGCGCCAGCAGCGACACAGGAACAGATACGCAGTATTTT; cdr3_aa: CASSDTGTDTQYF
j_call: TRBJ1-6; d_call: TRBD1; clone_size: -; v_call: TRBV30; cdr3_nt: TGTGCCTCCTCAGGGGGGCTAGGGAATTCACCCCTCCACTTT; cdr3_aa: CASSGGLGNSPLHF
j_call: TRBJ1-2; d_call: TRBD1; clone_size: -; v_call: TRBV14; cdr3_nt: TGTGCCAGCAGCAAAAGGGACAGGGGCTTGCTTGGCTACACCTTC; cdr3_aa: CASSKRDRGLLGYTF
j_call: TRBJ1-1; d_call: TRBD1; clone_size: -; v_call: TRBV6-1; cdr3_nt: TGTGCCAGCAGTGAAGACGGGAGACAGGGGGCTGGCACTGAAGCTTTCTTT; cdr3_aa: CASSEDGRQGAGTEAFF
j_call: TRBJ1-5; d_call: TRBD1; clone_size: -; v_call: TRBV6-5; cdr3_nt: TGTGCCAGCAGTTACTCAGGCCCGAGGGGGCAGCAGGCCCAGCATTTT; cdr3_aa: CASSYSGPRGQQAQHF
j_call: TRBJ1-5; d_call: -; clone_size: -; v_call: TRBV4-3; cdr3_nt: TGCGCCAGCAGCCAAGAAAGGGCGACGGTTTATAGCAATCAGCCCCAGCATTTT; cdr3_aa: CASSQERATVYSNQPQHF
j_call: TRBJ2-5; d_call: -; clone_size: -; v_call: TRBV5-1; cdr3_nt: TGCGCCAGCAGCTTTAACCAAGAGACCCAGTACTTC; cdr3_aa: CASSFNQETQYF
j_call: TRBJ2-7; d_call: -; clone_size: -; v_call: TRBV27; cdr3_nt: TGTGCCAGCAGTTTATCCGGGCTCCTCCTGAACGAGCAGTACTTC; cdr3_aa: CASSLSGLLLNEQYF
j_call: TRBJ1-6; d_call: TRBD1; clone_size: -; v_call: TRBV7-2; cdr3_nt: TGTGCCAGCAGCAGGACAGGACTTGGGAATTCACCCCTCCACTTT; cdr3_aa: CASSRTGLGNSPLHF
j_call: TRBJ1-6; d_call: -; clone_size: -; v_call: TRBV5-4; cdr3_nt: TGTGCCAGCAGCTTGGGGGCAGGCCTTATAGGTTCACCCCTCCACTTT; cdr3_aa: CASSLGAGLIGSPLHF
j_call: TRBJ2-1; d_call: TRBD2; clone_size: -; v_call: TRBV7-2; cdr3_nt: TGTGCCAGCAGCTCAGTTAGCGGGGGGGCACGCCCCTACAATGAGCAGTTCTTC; cdr3_aa: CASSSVSGGARPYNEQFF
j_call: TRBJ2-2; d_call: -; clone_size: once; v_call: TRBV4-3; cdr3_nt: TGCGCCAGCAGCCAAGGACGGCTAGCCCTGGGGGAGCTGTTTTTT; cdr3_aa: CASSQGRLALGELFF
j_call: TRBJ2-3; d_call: -; clone_size: -; v_call: TRBV5-5; cdr3_nt: TGTGCCAGCAGCTTAGTTAGCACAGATACGCAGTATTTT; cdr3_aa: CASSLVSTDTQYF
j_call: TRBJ1-6; d_call: -; clone_size: -; v_call: TRBV11-2; cdr3_nt: TGTGCCAGCAGCTCCCCGGGGGGGAGCTCCTATAATTCACCCCTCCACTTT; cdr3_aa: CASSSPGGSSYNSPLHF
j_call: TRBJ1-1; d_call: -; clone_size: -; v_call: TRBV4-3; cdr3_nt: TGCGCCAGCAGCCAAGATTTCGGGTTCAGGGGTGACACTGAAGCTTTCTTT; cdr3_aa: CASSQDFGFRGDTEAFF
j_call: TRBJ2-7; d_call: -; clone_size: -; v_call: TRBV7-2; cdr3_nt: TGTGCCAGCAGCTTAAACTACAGGTGGAACGAGCAGTACTTC; cdr3_aa: CASSLNYRWNEQYF
j_call: TRBJ1-3; d_call: -; clone_size: -; v_call: TRBV7-2; cdr3_nt: TGTGCCAGCAGCTTAGCCTCTGGGTCTGGAAACACCATATATTTT; cdr3_aa: CASSLASGSGNTIYF